The 2 T cell receptor beta chains presented below share a single source sample, sequenced in a study of somatic mutations in cytotoxic T cells in rheumatoid arthritis. Data came from immunoSEQ multiplex PCR; TCRdb stores just in-frame clones and leaves some out. This repertoire shows 13,000 or so clones, 78% found once; its top ten account for more than 6.5%. Material: CD8+ T cells sorted from blood. These TCRs come from an adult with rheumatoid arthritis.

This rearrangement joins TRBV27 to TRBJ2-1, with 8 bases aligning to TRBD1. The ends lost 5 bases at V and 8 bases at J; junction bases unmatched: 8. CDR1 and CDR2 from the germline V gene are MNHEY and SMNVEV (reference sequence). The CDR3 is 14 residues long. DNA for the CDR3: TGTGCCAGCAGTGCCGGGACAGGCACGCATGAGCAGTTCTTC. Translated, it gives CASSAGTGTHEQFF.

The chain couples TRBV6-6 to TRBJ1-4; D remains unclear. The V end was cut by 2 bases, the J end by 2 bases, with 6 bases between. The germline V gene encodes CDR1 MNHNY and CDR2 SVGAGI (reference sequence). The CDR3 has 14 amino acids. The CDR3, as DNA: TGTGCCAGCAGTTACGTAGCCACTAATGAAAAACTGTTTTTT. Translating it yields CASSYVATNEKLFF.